This T cell receptor (beta chain) was sequenced during a study of human CD8 memory T cell subsets. Regarding the study as a whole: Diversity, per Chao1 estimates, appeared greater in stem-like memory T cells than in precursor exhausted T cells.

Worth noting for this clonotype: The antigen remains unidentified.

The TCR beta sequencing libraries came from UMI-labeled 5' RACE. With the 5' RACE reads reprocessed, TCRdb shows one record per CDR3 protein and no DNA. Its listing shows roughly 10,000 distinct CDR3 sequences. The sequenced material came from CD8+ stem-like memory T cells (TSCM and TCM) sorted from PBMCs. This sample's subset: stem-like memory CD8 T cells (TSTEM), CCR7+ PD-1- TIGIT-. This sequence originates from a human donor in good health.

This CDR3 reads CASSLSAASDYYNEQFF. The chain uses TRBV7-6 and TRBJ2-1. Germline-derived CDR1 and CDR2 are SGHVS and FNYEAQ. The CDR3 length is 17 residues.